The present entry profiles one T cell receptor beta chain with its context. Its antigen is unknown. This sample stems from a study of yellow fever vaccine responses in identical twins. Study observations and caveats: Convergence reportedly seemed to mark part of the twins' vaccine T cell response, with personalization marking the rest.

TCRdb re-derived calls from the RT-PCR reads in MiXCR, one entry per CDR3 protein. This sample has some 20,000 distinct CDR3 sequences; roughly 73% occur once, and the top ten carry 4% to 5.5%. CDR3 length equals 13 residues. The germline V and J ends were trimmed by 6 bases and 5 bases, with 10 bases remaining between them. Germline-derived CDR1 and CDR2 are LNHDA and SQIVND (reference sequence). The sample was T cells from blood (PBMCs), unsorted or a sorted subset (not recorded which), taken before or after yellow fever vaccination (not recorded which). The chain uses TRBV19 and TRBJ1-4; D gene unclear. This sequence was found in a woman in her late teens or twenties who received the yellow fever vaccine. The CDR3 DNA is TGTGCCAGTAGGAGGAACAGAAATGAAAAACTGTTTTTT. It codes for CASRRNRNEKLFF.